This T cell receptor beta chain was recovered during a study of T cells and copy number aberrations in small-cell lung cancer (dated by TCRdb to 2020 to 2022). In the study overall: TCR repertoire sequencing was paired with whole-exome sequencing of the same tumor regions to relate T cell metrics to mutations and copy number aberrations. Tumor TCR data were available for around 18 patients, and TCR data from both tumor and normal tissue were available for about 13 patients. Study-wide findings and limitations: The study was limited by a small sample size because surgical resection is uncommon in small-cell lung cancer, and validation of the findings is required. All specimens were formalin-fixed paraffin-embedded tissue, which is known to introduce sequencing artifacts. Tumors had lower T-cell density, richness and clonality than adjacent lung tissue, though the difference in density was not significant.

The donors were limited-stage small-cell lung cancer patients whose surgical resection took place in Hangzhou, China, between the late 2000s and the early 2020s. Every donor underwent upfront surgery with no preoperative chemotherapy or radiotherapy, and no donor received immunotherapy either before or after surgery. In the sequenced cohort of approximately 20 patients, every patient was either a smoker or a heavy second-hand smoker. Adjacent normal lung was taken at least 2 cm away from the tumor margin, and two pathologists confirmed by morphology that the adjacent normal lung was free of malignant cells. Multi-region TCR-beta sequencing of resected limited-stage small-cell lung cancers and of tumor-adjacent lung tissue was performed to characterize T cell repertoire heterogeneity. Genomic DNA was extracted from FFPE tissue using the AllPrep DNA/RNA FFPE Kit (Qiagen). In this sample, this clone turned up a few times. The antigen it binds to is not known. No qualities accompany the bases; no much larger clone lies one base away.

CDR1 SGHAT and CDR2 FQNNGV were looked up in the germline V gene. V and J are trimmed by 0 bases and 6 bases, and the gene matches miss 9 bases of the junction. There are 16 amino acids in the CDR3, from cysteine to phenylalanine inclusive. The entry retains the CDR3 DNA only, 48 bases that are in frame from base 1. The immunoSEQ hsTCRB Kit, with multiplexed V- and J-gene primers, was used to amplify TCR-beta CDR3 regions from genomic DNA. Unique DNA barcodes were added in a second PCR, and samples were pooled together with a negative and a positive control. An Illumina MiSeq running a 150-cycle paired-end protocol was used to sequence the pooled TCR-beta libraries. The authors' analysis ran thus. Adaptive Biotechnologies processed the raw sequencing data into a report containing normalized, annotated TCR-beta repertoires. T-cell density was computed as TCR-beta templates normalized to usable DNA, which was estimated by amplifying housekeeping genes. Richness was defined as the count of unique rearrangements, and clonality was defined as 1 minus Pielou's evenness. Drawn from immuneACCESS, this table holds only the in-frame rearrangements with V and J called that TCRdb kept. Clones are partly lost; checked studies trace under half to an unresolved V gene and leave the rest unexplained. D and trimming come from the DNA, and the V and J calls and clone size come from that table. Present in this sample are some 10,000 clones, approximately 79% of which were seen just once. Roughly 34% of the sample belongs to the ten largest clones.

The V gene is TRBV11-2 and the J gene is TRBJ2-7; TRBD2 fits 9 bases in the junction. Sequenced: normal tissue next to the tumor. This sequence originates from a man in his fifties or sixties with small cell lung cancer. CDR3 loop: CASSLEIAGGLSEQYF. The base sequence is TGTGCCAGCAGCTTAGAGATCGCGGGAGGGCTTTCCGAGCAGTACTTC.